The 5 T cell receptor beta chains given below trace back to one sample, sequenced in a study of T cells in Graves' hyperthyroidism and ophthalmopathy. Amplification yielded TCR beta CDR3 regions, with RNA transcripts as the source. Carried out on the TCR CDR3, a first-round RT-PCR used the HTBI primer set. TCRdb redid the calling of the multiplex PCR reads with MiXCR, one entry per CDR3 protein. The repertoire holds about 700,000 distinct CDR3 sequences, with around 15% as singletons. The source material was blood. Source of these receptors: a young woman with Graves' hyperthyroidism.

The CDR3 nucleotides are TGCAGCGTCCCCGGGACAGGGTTTGGGGAGCAGTACTTC. Its translation is CSVPGTGFGEQYF. The chain uses TRBV29-1 and TRBJ2-7; 9 bases are a match to TRBD1. Germline V CDR1 and CDR2: SQVTM, ANQGSEA. The CDR3 extends over 13 amino acids. The V segment lost 6 bases and the J segment 7 bases; nucleotides outside the gene matches: 10.

This clonotype was counted a few times. One end of the junction fails to match germline, which may point to a read error. The V gene is TRBV25-1, the J gene TRBJ1-6; 7 positions agree with TRBD1. Germline-derived CDR1 and CDR2 are MGHDK and SYGVNS. CDR3 length: 15 residues. The CDR3 nucleotides read TGTGCCAGCAGCGAAAGCAGGGGGTTTAATTCGCCCCTCCACTTT. This codes for CASSESRGFNSPLHF.

This clonotype was recorded at least ten times. This chain joins TRBV27 and TRBJ2-1, with D maybe TRBD2 (6 bases). Germline-derived CDR1 and CDR2 are MNHEY and SMNVEV (reference sequence). The CDR3 contains 13 residues. The V end was cut by 5 bases, the J end by 9 bases, with 14 bases between. The CDR3 DNA reads TGTGCCAGCAGTCCCCTCGCCGGGGGTGAGCAGTTCTTC. Translating gives CASSPLAGGEQFF.

V and J are TRBV5-6 and TRBJ2-7; no reliable D call. Germline V lookup: CDR1 SGHDT, CDR2 YYEEEE. Between the trimmed V and J ends, which lost 3 bases and 6 bases, there was a span of 13 bases. The CDR3 has 13 amino acids. CDR3 in DNA: TGTGCCAGCAGCTCCGCTGATTCGAGCGAGCAGTACTTC. Protein sequence: CASSSADSSEQYF.

This clonotype was seen a handful of times. The chain links TRBV19 to TRBJ2-1; D may be TRBD2 (6 bases). The germline CDR1 and CDR2 sequences are LNHDA and SQIVND (reference sequence). V shed 7 bases and J shed 4 bases, with 14 bases lying between them. This CDR3 has 14 amino acids. DNA of the CDR3: TGTGCCAGTAAGGTCGGGAGTTTGTACAATGAGCAGTTCTTC. It specifies CASKVGSLYNEQFF.